This T cell receptor beta chain was sequenced during a study of T cell repertoires in cytomegalovirus infection. This clonotype was detected a few times. Its antigen is not identified. Looked up from germline, CDR1 is MNHNY and CDR2 is SVGAGI (reference sequence). Trimming stripped 3 bases from V and 6 bases from J, with 9 bases between. This CDR3 is built from 13 residues. TCRdb itself ran the reads through MiXCR, one entry per CDR3 protein. Altogether 750,000 to 900,000 distinct CDR3 sequences are present, 25% to 35% being singletons, with the ten largest covering under 15%. The clonotype originates from a human donor in good health (CMV status not recorded). Some clones in this sample may be carry-over from other donors' samples. Material: cultured CD8+ T cells from PBMCs, obtained from culture after CMV antigen stimulation. This chain joins TRBV6-6 and TRBJ2-1; possible D gene TRBD2, 6 bases. In nucleotides, the CDR3 is TGTGCCAGCAGTTATAGGGACTTCAATGAGCAGTTCTTC. The encoded protein is CASSYRDFNEQFF.